This entry lists 11 T cell receptor beta chains sequenced from one sample in a study of cytomegalovirus exposure and HLA in healthy donors. The primer mix had 60 Vbeta and 13 Jbeta primers. Generated by immunoSEQ multiplex PCR, the TCRdb table keeps only in-frame clones and is missing some. The repertoire consists of around 140,000 clones, with approximately 74% occurring once and the leading ten covering roughly 7.3%. What was sequenced was PBMCs. Receptor source: a male donor in good health and CMV-seronegative.

V gene TRBV18 combines with J gene TRBJ2-1, with 9 bases identical to TRBD2. The CDR3 has 18 residues. Trimming took 2 bases from V and 0 from J; bases not matched to a gene: 8. Germline V gene data show CDR1 as KGHSH and CDR2 as LQKENI. CDR3 sequence: CASSPRILAGTSYNEQFF. Written as DNA, the CDR3 is TGTGCCAGCTCACCAAGGATTCTAGCGGGAACCTCCTACAATGAGCAGTTCTTC.

A few counts support this clone. Written as DNA, the CDR3 is TGTGCCAGCCAACAGGGGGCGAATGACTATGGCTACACCTTC. Protein sequence: CASQQGANDYGYTF. J is TRBJ1-2 and V is TRBV19, with 9 nucleotides matching TRBD1. CDR3 length equals 14 residues. With 9 bases clipped from V and 3 bases from J, the junction kept 8 bases outside the gene matches. Germline V gene data show CDR1 as LNHDA and CDR2 as SQIVND (reference sequence).

The genes are TRBV13 and TRBJ2-6, with D unclear. The V end lost 3 bases, the J end lost 0 bases, and 12 bases lay between the germline ends. This CDR3 is 17 amino acids long. Germline CDR1 and CDR2: PRHDT and FYEKMQ (reference sequence). The CDR3, as DNA: TGTGCCAGCAGCTTGGGTAGGCGGAACTCTGGGGCCAACGTCCTGACTTTC. It encodes CASSLGRRNSGANVLTF.

V and J are TRBV30 and TRBJ2-7, with TRBD1 matching over 11 bases. The CDR3 has 16 residues. Per germline, CDR1 GTSNPN and CDR2 SVGIG (reference sequence). V dropped 2 bases and J dropped 3; count of bases not matched to a gene: 9. The CDR3 reads CAWSLLWGTGGYEQYF. CDR3 nucleotides: TGTGCCTGGAGTCTCCTCTGGGGGACAGGGGGCTACGAGCAGTACTTC.

This clone turned up a few times. The rearrangement uses TRBV4-3 and TRBJ1-5; a weak D match, TRBD1 (6 bases). CDR1 LGHNA and CDR2 YSLEER come from the germline V gene. This CDR3 region has 16 residues. V lost 0 bases to trimming and J lost 6 bases, with 15 bases between them. CDR3 amino acids: CASSQDLKGGGQPQHF. For the CDR3, the DNA is TGCGCCAGCAGCCAAGATCTTAAGGGAGGGGGTCAGCCCCAGCATTTT.

The rearrangement joins TRBV4-3 to TRBJ2-7; no clear D. Per the germline V gene, CDR1 is LGHNA and CDR2 is YSLEER. V dropped 2 bases and J dropped 3 bases, with 23 bases sitting between them. This CDR3 has 18 amino acids. CDR3 region: CASSQNLLAQANLYEQYF. In DNA form, the CDR3 reads TGCGCCAGCAGCCAAAATTTGCTGGCGCAGGCTAATCTCTACGAGCAGTACTTC.

This rearrangement joins TRBV11-2 to TRBJ2-5; no clear D. CDR1 and CDR2 (germline): SGHAT, FQNNGV. The V end was cut by 8 bases, the J end by 3 bases, with 10 bases between. The CDR3 consists of 12 residues. CDR3 in DNA: TGTGCCAGCTGCCTGAGAGAAGAGACCCAGTACTTC. Its protein is CASCLREETQYF.

The V call is TRBV9, the J call TRBJ1-6; 8 bases align to TRBD1. This CDR3 comprises 14 residues. CDR1 and CDR2 from the germline V gene are SGDLS and YYNGEE. V dropped 2 bases and J dropped 8; count of bases not matched to a gene: 3. The CDR3 is CASSVGQGHSPLHF. CDR3 bases: TGTGCCAGCAGCGTTGGACAGGGCCATTCACCCCTCCACTTT.

The chain employs TRBV28 and TRBJ2-5, with a tentative D call TRBD2 (5 bases). This CDR3 is 17 amino acids long. The V gene lost 2 bases and the J gene lost 5 bases, with 21 bases spanning the gap. Germline V CDR1 and CDR2: MDHEN, SYDVKM. The CDR3 loop is CASSLPLIGGFEETQYF. CDR3 DNA: TGTGCCAGCAGTTTACCACTTATAGGAGGATTTGAGGAGACCCAGTACTTC. Full variable domain (outside the CDR3, taken from reference TRBV28 and TRBJ2-5): DVKVTQSSRYLVKRTGEKVFLECVQDMDHENMFWYRQDPGLGLRLIYFSYDVKMKEKGDIPEGYSVSREKKERFSLILESASTNQTSMYLCASSLPLIGGFEETQYFGPGTRLLVL.

Only one count was recorded for this clone. The chain employs TRBV4-3 and TRBJ1-1; 8 bases map to TRBD1. The CDR3 is 15 residues long. Germline-derived CDR1 and CDR2 are LGHNA and YSLEER. Unmatched junction bases numbered 6, after V lost 0 bases and J lost 6 bases. In DNA form, the CDR3 reads TGCGCCAGCAGCCAAGACCCGACAGGGGTGGCTGAAGCTTTCTTT. It yields the protein CASSQDPTGVAEAFF.

The J gene is TRBJ2-7, the V gene TRBV18; 15 bases map to TRBD2. Germline trimming cut 5 bases from V and 2 bases from J; bases unmatched to any gene: 4. The CDR3 is 16 amino acids. The germline CDR1 and CDR2 sequences are KGHSH and LQKENI. Here the CDR3 reads CASSRTSGRATYEQYF. CDR3 bases: TGTGCCAGCTCAAGGACTAGCGGGAGGGCCACCTACGAGCAGTACTTC. Filled out from reference TRBV18 and TRBJ2-7, the complete variable domain reads NAGVMQNPRHLVRRRGQEARLRCSPMKGHSHVYWYRQLPEEGLKFMVYLQKENIIDESGMPKERFSAEFPKEGPSILRIQQVVRGDSAAYFCASSRTSGRATYEQYFGPGTRLTVT.